The 15 T cell receptor beta chains below come from one sample, sequenced in a study of blood T cells in healthy people across ages. A second roughly 6 to 11 cycle PCR used barcoded and J-beta primers. TCRdb re-called the 5' RACE reads through MiXCR, storing one row per CDR3 protein. The sample includes some 1.6 million distinct CDR3 sequences, roughly 30% seen only once; the top ten take around 11%. Material for sequencing was blood. The origin of the receptors is a woman in her 30s in good health.

This chain uses TRBV11-2 with TRBJ2-1; TRBD2 agrees at 10 bases. V gave up 4 bases and J gave up 0 bases; unmatched junction bases: 15. This CDR3 comprises 20 residues. CDR1 is SGHAT, CDR2 FQNNGV, per germline. The CDR3 reads CASSSMALAGGRSSYNEQFF. For the CDR3, the DNA is TGTGCCAGCAGCTCGATGGCTTTAGCGGGGGGTCGTAGCTCCTACAATGAGCAGTTCTTC. Drawing the rest from reference TRBV11-2 and TRBJ2-1, the complete variable domain is EAGVAQSPRYKIIEKRQSVAFWCNPISGHATLYWYQQILGQGPKLLIQFQNNGVVDDSQLPKDRFSAERLKGVDSTLKIQPAKLEDSAVYLCASSSMALAGGRSSYNEQFFGPGTRLTVL.

The J gene is TRBJ1-1, the V gene TRBV2; a weak D match, TRBD1 (5 bases). This CDR3 has 13 residues. Germline V gene lookup returns CDR1 SNHLY and CDR2 FYNNEI. The V end was cut by 3 bases, the J end by 5 bases, with 10 bases between. The CDR3 sequence: CASSDREETEAFF. CDR3 in DNA: TGTGCCAGCAGTGACAGGGAGGAGACTGAAGCTTTCTTT. The variable domain in full, completed from reference TRBV2 and TRBJ1-1, reads EPEVTQTPSHQVTQMGQEVILRCVPISNHLYFYWYRQILGQKVEFLVSFYNNEISEKSEIFDDQFSVERPDGSNFTLKIRSTKLEDSAMYFCASSDREETEAFFGQGTRLTVV.

This clonotype appeared many times. The rearrangement joins TRBV5-5 to TRBJ2-7; TRBD2 is a possible D gene (6 bases). Germline CDR1 and CDR2: SGHKS and YYEKEE (reference sequence). The CDR3 contains 14 residues. V lost 3 bases and J 2 bases, leaving 12 bases between the germline ends. CDR3 bases: TGTGCCAGCAGCTCCGCAGGAGGGACCTACGAGCAGTACTTC. Its protein is CASSSAGGTYEQYF.

Ten or more counts support this clonotype. CDR3 sequence (DNA): TGTGCCAGCAGCCGACAGGGGGTAACTTTTAGGGATCAGCCCCAGCATTTT. The encoded protein is CASSRQGVTFRDQPQHF. The rearrangement links TRBV2 to TRBJ1-5; 9 bases fit TRBD1. CDR3 length: 17 residues. CDR1 and CDR2 (germline): SNHLY, FYNNEI. V shed 6 bases, J shed 5 bases, and the junction held 14 bases outside the gene matches.

This clonotype was recorded a few times. The genes are TRBV6-2 or TRBV6-3 and TRBJ1-2; D might be TRBD1 (5 bases). Per the germline V gene, CDR1 is MNHEY and CDR2 is SVGEGT. CDR3 length: 12 residues. This chain's CDR3 is CPPYKGRDGYTF. The CDR3 DNA reads as TGTCCACCGTATAAGGGGAGGGATGGCTACACCTTC.

The rearrangement links TRBV29-1 to TRBJ1-1; TRBD1 matches at 9 bases. V shed 7 bases, J shed 5 bases, and the junction held 5 bases outside the gene matches. Looked up from germline, CDR1 is SQVTM and CDR2 is ANQGSEA. The CDR3 runs to 12 residues. Here the CDR3 DNA reads TGCAGCGGCGGGGACAGGGCAACTGAAGCTTTCTTT. Protein: CSGGDRATEAFF.

The rearrangement joins TRBV6-1 to TRBJ1-6; 7 bases are a match to TRBD1. CDR3 size: 15 residues. Germline trimming cut 10 bases from V and 6 bases from J; bases unmatched to any gene: 12. The germline CDR1 and CDR2 sequences are MNHNS and SASEGT. This CDR3 reads CATLQGVGRNSPLHF. As DNA, the CDR3 is TGTGCCACTTTGCAGGGGGTCGGGCGTAATTCACCCCTCCACTTT.

This clonotype was observed a handful of times. The chain couples TRBV5-1 to TRBJ1-5, with 8 positions matching TRBD1. CDR3 length: 14 residues. Germline values: CDR1 SGHRS, CDR2 YFSETQ. V gave up 4 bases and J gave up 8 bases; unmatched junction bases: 8. The CDR3 loop is CASSPGQGFEPQHF. Here the CDR3 DNA reads TGCGCCAGCAGCCCAGGACAGGGTTTTGAGCCCCAGCATTTT.

J is TRBJ2-5 and V is TRBV27, with 7 bases matching TRBD1. This CDR3 is 15 amino acids long. With V trimmed by 5 bases and J by 2 bases, 8 bases remained unmatched. CDR1 and CDR2 (germline): MNHEY, SMNVEV (reference sequence). The CDR3, as DNA: TGTGCCAGCAGTCCCATCGGGACAGCACAAGAGACCCAGTACTTC. This encodes CASSPIGTAQETQYF.

CDR3 residues: CASRWDITDTQYF. CDR3 coding DNA: TGTGCCAGCAGGTGGGACATCACAGATACGCAGTATTTT. V and J are TRBV28 and TRBJ2-3; TRBD1 is a possible D gene (6 bases). The CDR3 is made up of 13 amino acids. Between the trimmed V and J ends, which lost 6 bases and 2 bases, there was a span of 9 bases. Per the germline V gene, CDR1 is MDHEN and CDR2 is SYDVKM.

The chain recombines TRBV27 with TRBJ2-1, with 10 nucleotides matching TRBD1. The length of the CDR3 is 20 residues. V lost 7 bases to trimming and J lost 0 bases; unmatched junction nucleotides: 18. From germline, CDR1 is MNHEY and CDR2 SMNVEV (reference sequence). This CDR3 is CASTPYGGQGFLSSYNEQFF. The CDR3 region has the DNA TGTGCCAGCACTCCTTATGGGGGACAGGGGTTTCTTAGCTCCTACAATGAGCAGTTCTTC.

This clonotype came up a few times. The V call is TRBV5-5, the J call TRBJ1-2, with 7 bases that match TRBD1. J was trimmed by 4 bases and V by 4 bases; bases with no gene match: 13. This CDR3 is 16 amino acids long. CDR1 SGHKS and CDR2 YYEKEE come from the germline V gene (reference sequence). CDR3 sequence reads: CASSHEGGAFSYGYTF. The CDR3 nucleotides read TGTGCCAGCAGCCACGAAGGGGGCGCGTTTTCCTATGGCTACACCTTC.

A remark on this clonotype: The junction departs from the called germline gene at one end, perhaps through a read error. The J gene is TRBJ2-5, the V gene TRBV4-1, with 9 bases that match TRBD2. Germline values: CDR1 MGHRA, CDR2 YSYEKL. This CDR3 has 16 amino acids. CDR3 in DNA: TGCGCCAGCGGCCAATATCCGGGACTAGCTTTGGAGACCCAGTACTTC. Translating it yields CASGQYPGLALETQYF.

In regard to this clonotype: No conserved phenylalanine or tryptophan ends this CDR3, so it is likely a read error. It is unclear where the CDR3 begins or ends on the DNA, so no DNA is shown, and the CDR3 is as TCRdb lists it. The chain is built from TRBV15 and TRBJ2-6. Germline loops: CDR1 LNHNV, CDR2 YYDKDF (reference sequence). The CDR3 length is 19 residues, termini included. CDR3 in amino acids: CATSHGVWQESSGANVPTL.

The V call is TRBV18, the J call TRBJ2-2; 7 bases match TRBD2. J gave up 1 base and V 5 bases, and 7 bases lay outside the gene matches. The germline gives CDR1 KGHSH, CDR2 LQKENI. This CDR3 has 16 residues. In DNA, the CDR3 is TGTGCCAGCTCAGCTCCGGGACTACGGAACACCGGGGAGCTGTTTTTT. It translates to CASSAPGLRNTGELFF.